Listed here is a single T cell receptor (beta chain). The entry originates in a study of blood T cell repertoires in COVID-19. CDR1 is SGHTA, CDR2 FQGNSA, per germline. V shed 5 bases and J shed 3 bases, with 10 bases lying between them. The CDR3 is made up of 13 amino acids. Libraries were prepared by immunoSEQ multiplex PCR; TCRdb keeps only in-frame clonotypes and omits some of them. The table includes around 290,000 clones, approximately 89% detected once. The TCR sequence derives from a woman aged 50 to 60 who had recovered from COVID-19. Sequenced input: peripheral blood. This chain connects TRBV7-2 to TRBJ1-1; D is uncertain. The CDR3 region has the DNA TGTGCCAGCAGCAATCCGGAGTACACTGAAGCTTTCTTT. It specifies CASSNPEYTEAFF.